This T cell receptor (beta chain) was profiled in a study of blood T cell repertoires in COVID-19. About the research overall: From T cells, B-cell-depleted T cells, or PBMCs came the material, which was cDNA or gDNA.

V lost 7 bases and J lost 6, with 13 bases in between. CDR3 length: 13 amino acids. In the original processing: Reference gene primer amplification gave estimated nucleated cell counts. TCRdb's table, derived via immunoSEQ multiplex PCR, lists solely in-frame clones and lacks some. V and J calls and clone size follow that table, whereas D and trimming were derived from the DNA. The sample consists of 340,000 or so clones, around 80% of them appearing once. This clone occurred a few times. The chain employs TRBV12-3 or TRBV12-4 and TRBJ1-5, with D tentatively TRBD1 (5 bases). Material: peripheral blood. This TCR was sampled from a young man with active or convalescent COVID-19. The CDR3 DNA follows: TGTGCCAGCACCTCCTCCGGGGGTCAGCCCCAGCATTTT. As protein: CASTSSGGQPQHF.